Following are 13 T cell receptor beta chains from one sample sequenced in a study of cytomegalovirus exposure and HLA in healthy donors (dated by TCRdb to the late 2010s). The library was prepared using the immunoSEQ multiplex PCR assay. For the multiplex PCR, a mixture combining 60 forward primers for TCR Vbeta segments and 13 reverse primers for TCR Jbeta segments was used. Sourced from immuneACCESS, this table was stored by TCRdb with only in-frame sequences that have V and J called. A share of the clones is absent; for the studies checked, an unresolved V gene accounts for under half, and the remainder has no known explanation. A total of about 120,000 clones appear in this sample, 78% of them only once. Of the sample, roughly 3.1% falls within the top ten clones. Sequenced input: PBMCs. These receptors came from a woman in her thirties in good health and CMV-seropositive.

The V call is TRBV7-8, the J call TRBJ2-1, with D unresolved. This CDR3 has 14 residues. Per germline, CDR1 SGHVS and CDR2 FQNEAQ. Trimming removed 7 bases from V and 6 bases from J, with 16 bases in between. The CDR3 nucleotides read TGTGCCAGCACCTTTACCGGGTCCCGCAATGAGCAGTTCTTC. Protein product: CASTFTGSRNEQFF.

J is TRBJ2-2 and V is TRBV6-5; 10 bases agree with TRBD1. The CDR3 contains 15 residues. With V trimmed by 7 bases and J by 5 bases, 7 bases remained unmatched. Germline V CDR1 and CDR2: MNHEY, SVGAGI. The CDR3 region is CASTQTGGLTGELFF. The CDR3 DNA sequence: TGTGCCAGCACCCAGACAGGGGGCCTAACCGGGGAGCTGTTTTTT.

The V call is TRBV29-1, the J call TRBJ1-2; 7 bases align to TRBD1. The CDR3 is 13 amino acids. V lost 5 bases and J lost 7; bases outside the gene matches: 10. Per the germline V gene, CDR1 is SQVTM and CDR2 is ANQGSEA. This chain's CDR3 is CSVPTGAPAGYTF. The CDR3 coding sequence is TGCAGCGTTCCTACAGGGGCTCCCGCTGGCTACACCTTC. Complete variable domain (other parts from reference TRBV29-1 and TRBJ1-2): SAVISQKPSRDICQRGTSLTIQCQVDSQVTMMFWYRQQPGQSLTLIATANQGSEATYESGFVIDKFPISRPNLTFSTLTVSNMSPEDSSIYLCSVPTGAPAGYTFGSGTRLTVV.

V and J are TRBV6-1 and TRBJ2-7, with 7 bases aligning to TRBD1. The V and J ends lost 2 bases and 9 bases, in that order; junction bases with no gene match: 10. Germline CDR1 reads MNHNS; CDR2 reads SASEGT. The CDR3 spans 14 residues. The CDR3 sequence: CASSETRQGIAQYF. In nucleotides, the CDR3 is TGTGCCAGCAGTGAAACGCGACAGGGAATCGCGCAGTACTTC.

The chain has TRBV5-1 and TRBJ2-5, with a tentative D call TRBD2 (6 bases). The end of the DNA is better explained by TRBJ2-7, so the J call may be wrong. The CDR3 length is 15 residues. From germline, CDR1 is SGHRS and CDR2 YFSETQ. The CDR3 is CASSLMGTAGYEQYF. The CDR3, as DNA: TGCGCCAGCAGCCTGATGGGGACCGCGGGATACGAGCAGTACTTC.

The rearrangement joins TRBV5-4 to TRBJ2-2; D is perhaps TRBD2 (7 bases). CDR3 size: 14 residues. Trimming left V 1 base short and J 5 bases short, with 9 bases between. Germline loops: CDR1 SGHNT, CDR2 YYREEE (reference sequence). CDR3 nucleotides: TGTGCCAGCAGCTTGAGGGGGGGAACCGGGGAGCTGTTTTTT. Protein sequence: CASSLRGGTGELFF.

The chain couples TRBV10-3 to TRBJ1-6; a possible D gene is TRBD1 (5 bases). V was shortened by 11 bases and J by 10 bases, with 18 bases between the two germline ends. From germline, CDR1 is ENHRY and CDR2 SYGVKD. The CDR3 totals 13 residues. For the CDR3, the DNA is TGTGCCGCGCACGGGGGTTTAGGGTCACCCCTCCACTTT. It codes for CAAHGGLGSPLHF.

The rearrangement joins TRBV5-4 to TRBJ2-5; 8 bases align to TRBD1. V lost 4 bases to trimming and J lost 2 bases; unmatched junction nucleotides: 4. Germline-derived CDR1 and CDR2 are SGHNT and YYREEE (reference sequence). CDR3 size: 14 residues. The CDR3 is CASSLTGVQETQYF. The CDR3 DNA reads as TGTGCCAGCAGCCTGACAGGGGTTCAAGAGACCCAGTACTTC. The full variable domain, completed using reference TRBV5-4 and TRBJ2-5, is ETGVTQSPTHLIKTRGQQVTLRCSSQSGHNTVSWYQQALGQGPQFIFQYYREEENGRGNFPPRFSGLQFPNYSSELNVNALELDDSALYLCASSLTGVQETQYFGPGTRLLVL.

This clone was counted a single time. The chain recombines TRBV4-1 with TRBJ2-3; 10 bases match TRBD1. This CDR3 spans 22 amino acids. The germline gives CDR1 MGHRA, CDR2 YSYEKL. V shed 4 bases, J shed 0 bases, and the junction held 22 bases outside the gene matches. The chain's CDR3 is CASSPLLLGTGALRGSTDTQYF. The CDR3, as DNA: TGCGCCAGCAGCCCACTCCTATTGGGGACAGGGGCCCTAAGGGGGAGCACAGATACGCAGTATTTT.

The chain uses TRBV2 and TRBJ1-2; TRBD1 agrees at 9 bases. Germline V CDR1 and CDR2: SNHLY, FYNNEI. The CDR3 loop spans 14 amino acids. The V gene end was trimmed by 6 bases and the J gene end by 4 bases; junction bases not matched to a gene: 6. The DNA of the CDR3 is TGTGCCAGCAGAGACGGGACAGGGACCTATGGCTACACCTTC. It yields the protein CASRDGTGTYGYTF. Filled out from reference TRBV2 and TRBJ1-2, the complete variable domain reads EPEVTQTPSHQVTQMGQEVILRCVPISNHLYFYWYRQILGQKVEFLVSFYNNEISEKSEIFDDQFSVERPDGSNFTLKIRSTKLEDSAMYFCASRDGTGTYGYTFGSGTRLTVV.

As DNA, the CDR3 is TGTGCCAGCTCGACAGAACAAGAGACCCAGTACTTC. It specifies CASSTEQETQYF. The genes are TRBV18 and TRBJ2-5, with D possibly TRBD1 on 5 matching bases. The CDR3 sequence is 12 residues long. The V gene's germline CDR1 is KGHSH and CDR2 LQKENI. Trimming left V 6 bases short and J 2 bases short, with 7 bases between.

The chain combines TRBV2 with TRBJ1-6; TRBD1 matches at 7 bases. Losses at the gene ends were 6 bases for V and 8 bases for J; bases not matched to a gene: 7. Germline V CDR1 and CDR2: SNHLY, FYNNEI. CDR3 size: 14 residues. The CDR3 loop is CASSPGQSHSPLHF. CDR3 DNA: TGTGCCAGCAGCCCGGGACAGAGTCATTCACCCCTCCACTTT.

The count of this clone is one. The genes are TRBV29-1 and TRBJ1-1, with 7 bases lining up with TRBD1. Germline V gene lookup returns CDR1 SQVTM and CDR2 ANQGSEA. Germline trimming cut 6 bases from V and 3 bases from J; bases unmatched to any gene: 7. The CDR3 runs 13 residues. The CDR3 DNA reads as TGCAGCGTGGGAACGGGACAGTACACTGAAGCTTTCTTT. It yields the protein CSVGTGQYTEAFF. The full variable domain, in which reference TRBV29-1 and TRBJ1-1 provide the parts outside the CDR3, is SAVISQKPSRDICQRGTSLTIQCQVDSQVTMMFWYRQQPGQSLTLIATANQGSEATYESGFVIDKFPISRPNLTFSTLTVSNMSPEDSSIYLCSVGTGQYTEAFFGQGTRLTVV.